The text below deals with one T cell receptor (beta chain). Germline trimming cut 2 bases from V and 6 bases from J; bases unmatched to any gene: 13. This CDR3 is 16 amino acids long. The V gene's germline CDR1 is SGHDT and CDR2 YYEEEE. Generated by immunoSEQ multiplex PCR, the TCRdb table keeps only in-frame clones and is missing some. The table records about 180,000 clones, about 83% of them present only once. This entry is derived from a study of Ad26.COV2.S vaccination and SARS-CoV-2 variants. This sample comprised peripheral blood, obtained after recovery from COVID-19. The chain carries TRBV5-6 and TRBJ2-7, with 8 bases fitting TRBD2. The sequence was obtained from a human donor who had recovered from COVID-19. DNA for the CDR3: TGTGCCAGCAGCTTTCCCCGCCGGCGGGAGGAAGTCGAGCAGTACTTC. Translated, it gives CASSFPRRREEVEQYF.